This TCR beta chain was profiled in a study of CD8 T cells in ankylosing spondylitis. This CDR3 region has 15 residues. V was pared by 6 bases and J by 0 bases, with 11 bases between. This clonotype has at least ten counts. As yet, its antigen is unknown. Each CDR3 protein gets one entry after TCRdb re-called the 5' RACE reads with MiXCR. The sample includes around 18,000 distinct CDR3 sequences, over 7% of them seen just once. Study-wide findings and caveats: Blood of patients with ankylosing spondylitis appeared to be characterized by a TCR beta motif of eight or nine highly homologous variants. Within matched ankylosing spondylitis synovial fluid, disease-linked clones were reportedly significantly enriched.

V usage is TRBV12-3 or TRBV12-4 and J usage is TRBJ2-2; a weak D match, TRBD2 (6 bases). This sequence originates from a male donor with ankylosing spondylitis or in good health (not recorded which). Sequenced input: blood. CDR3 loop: CASRPGTANTGELFF. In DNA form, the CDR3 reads TGTGCCAGCAGACCCGGGACTGCGAACACCGGGGAGCTGTTTTTT.